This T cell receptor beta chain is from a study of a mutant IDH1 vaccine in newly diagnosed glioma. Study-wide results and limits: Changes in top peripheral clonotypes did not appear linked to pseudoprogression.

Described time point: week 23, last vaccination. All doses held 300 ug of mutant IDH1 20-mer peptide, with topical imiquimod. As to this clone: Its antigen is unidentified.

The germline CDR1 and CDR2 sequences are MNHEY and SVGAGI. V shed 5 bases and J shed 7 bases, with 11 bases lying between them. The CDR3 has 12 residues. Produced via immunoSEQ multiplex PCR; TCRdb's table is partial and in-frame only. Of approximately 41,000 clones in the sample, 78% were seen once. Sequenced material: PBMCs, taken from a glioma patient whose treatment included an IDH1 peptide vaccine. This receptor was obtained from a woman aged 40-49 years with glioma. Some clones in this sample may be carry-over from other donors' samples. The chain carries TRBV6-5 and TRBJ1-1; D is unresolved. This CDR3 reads CASSEWTGEAFF. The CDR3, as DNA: TGTGCCAGCAGTGAATGGACTGGTGAAGCTTTCTTT.